This record looks at one T cell receptor (beta chain) sequence and its context. The sample originates from a study of cytomegalovirus exposure and HLA in healthy donors. PCR used 60 Vbeta primers and 13 Jbeta primers. Data came from immunoSEQ multiplex PCR; TCRdb stores just in-frame clones and leaves some out. The sample includes about 190,000 clones, just under 75% of them seen just once. Germline loops: CDR1 LGHNA, CDR2 YNFKEQ. The CDR3 is 18 residues long. V was clipped by 3 bases and J by 0 bases; unmatched bases: 4. V is TRBV4-2 and J is TRBJ2-5; the match to TRBD2 covers 16 bases. This sequence originates from a man aged 30 to 39 in good health and CMV-seropositive. The sample comprised PBMCs. This CDR3 reads CASSHPGLAGGYQETQYF. CDR3 coding DNA: TGTGCCAGCAGCCATCCGGGACTAGCGGGAGGGTACCAAGAGACCCAGTACTTC.